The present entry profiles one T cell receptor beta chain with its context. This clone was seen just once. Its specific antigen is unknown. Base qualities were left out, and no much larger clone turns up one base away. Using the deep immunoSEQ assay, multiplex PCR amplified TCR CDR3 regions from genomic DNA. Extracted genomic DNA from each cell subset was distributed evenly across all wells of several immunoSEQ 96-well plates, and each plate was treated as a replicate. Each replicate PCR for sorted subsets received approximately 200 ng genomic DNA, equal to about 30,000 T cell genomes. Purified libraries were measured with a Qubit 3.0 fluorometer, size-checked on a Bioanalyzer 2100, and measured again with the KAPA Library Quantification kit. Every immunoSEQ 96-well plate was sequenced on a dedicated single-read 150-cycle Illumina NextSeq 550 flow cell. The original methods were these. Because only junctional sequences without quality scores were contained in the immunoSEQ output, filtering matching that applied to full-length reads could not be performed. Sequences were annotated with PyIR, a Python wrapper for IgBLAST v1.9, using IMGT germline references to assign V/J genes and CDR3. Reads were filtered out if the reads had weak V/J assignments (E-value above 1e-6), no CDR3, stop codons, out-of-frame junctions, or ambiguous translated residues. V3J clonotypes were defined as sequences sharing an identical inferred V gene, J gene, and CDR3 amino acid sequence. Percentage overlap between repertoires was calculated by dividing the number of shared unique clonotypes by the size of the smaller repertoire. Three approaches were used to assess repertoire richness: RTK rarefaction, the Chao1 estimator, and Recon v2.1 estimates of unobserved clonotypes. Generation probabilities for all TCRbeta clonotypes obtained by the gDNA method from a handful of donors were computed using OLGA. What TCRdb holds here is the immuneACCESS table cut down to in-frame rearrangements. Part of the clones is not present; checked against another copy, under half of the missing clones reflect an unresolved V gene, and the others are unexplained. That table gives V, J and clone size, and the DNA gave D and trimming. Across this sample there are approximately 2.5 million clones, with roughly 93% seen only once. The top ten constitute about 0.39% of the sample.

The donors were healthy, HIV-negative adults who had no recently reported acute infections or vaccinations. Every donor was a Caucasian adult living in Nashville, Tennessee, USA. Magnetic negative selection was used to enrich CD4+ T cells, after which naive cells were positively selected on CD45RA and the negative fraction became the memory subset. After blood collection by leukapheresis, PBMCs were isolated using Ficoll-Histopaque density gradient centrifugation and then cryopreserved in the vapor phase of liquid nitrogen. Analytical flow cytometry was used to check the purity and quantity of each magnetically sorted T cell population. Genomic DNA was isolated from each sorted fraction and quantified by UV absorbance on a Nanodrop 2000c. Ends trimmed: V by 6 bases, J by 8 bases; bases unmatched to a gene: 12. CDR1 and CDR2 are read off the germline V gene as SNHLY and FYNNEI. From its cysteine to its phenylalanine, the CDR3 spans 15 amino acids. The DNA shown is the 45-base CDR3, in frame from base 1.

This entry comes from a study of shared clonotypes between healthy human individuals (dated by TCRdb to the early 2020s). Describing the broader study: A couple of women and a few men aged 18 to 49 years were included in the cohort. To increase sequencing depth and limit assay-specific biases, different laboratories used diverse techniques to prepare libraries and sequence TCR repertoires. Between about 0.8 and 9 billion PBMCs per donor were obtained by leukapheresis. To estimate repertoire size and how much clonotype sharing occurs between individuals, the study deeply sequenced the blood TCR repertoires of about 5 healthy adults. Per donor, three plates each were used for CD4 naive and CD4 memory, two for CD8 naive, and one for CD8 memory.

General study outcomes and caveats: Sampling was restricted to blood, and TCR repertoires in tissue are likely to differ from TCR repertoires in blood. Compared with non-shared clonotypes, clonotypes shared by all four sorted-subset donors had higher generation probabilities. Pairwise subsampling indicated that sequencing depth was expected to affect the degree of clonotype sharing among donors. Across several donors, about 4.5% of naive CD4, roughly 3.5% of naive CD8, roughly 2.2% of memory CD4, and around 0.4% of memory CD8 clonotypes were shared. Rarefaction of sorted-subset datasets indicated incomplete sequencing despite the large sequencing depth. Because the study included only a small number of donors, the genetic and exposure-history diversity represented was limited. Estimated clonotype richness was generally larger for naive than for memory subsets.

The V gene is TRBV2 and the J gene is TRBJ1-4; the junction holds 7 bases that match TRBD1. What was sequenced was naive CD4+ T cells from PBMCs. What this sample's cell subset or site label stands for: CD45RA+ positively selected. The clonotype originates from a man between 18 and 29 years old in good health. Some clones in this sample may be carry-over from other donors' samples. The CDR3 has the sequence CASRGPGTEAEKLFF. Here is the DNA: TGTGCCAGCAGAGGGCCCGGGACAGAAGCCGAAAAACTGTTTTTT.